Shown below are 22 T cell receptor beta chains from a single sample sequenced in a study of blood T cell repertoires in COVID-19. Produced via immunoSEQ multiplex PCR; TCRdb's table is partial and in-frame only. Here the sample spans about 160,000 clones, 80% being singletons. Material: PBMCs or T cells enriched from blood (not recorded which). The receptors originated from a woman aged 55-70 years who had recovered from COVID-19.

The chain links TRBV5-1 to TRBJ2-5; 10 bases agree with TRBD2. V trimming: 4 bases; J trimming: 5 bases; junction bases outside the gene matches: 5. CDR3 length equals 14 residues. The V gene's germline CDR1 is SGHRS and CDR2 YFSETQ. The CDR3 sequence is CASSQRGGLETQYF. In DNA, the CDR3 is TGCGCCAGCAGCCAGCGGGGGGGCCTCGAGACCCAGTACTTC.

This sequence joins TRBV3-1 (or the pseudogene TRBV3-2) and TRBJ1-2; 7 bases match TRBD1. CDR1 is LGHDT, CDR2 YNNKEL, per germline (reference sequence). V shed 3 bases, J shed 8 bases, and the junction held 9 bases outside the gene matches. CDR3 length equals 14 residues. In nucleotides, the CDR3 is TGTGCCAGCAGCCACGTGACAGGGCCCGGAGGCTACACCTTC. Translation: CASSHVTGPGGYTF.

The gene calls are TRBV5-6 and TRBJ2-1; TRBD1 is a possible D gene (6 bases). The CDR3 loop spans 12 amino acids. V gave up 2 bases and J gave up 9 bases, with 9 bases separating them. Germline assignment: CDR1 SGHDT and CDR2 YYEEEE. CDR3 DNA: TGTGCCAGCAGCTTCGGACAGCTTGAGCAGTTCTTC. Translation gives CASSFGQLEQFF.

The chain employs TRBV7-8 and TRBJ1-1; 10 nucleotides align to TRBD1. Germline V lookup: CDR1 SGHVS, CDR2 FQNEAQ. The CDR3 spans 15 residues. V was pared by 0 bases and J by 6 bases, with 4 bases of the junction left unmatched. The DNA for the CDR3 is TGTGCCAGCAGCTTAGCTGCGGGACAGGGGTCTGAAGCTTTCTTT. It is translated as CASSLAAGQGSEAFF. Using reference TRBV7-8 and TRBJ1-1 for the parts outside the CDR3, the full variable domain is GAGVSQSPRYKVAKRGQDVALRCDPISGHVSLFWYQQALGQGPEFLTYFQNEAQLDKSGLPSDRFFAERPEGSVSTLKIQRTQQEDSAVYLCASSLAAGQGSEAFFGQGTRLTVV.

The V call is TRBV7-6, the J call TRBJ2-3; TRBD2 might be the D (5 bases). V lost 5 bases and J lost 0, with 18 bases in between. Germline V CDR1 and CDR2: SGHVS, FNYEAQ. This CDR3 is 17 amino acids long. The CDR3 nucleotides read TGTGCCAGCAGCCTACCCGTGTCGGGGTCTAGCACAGATACGCAGTATTTT. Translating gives CASSLPVSGSSTDTQYF.

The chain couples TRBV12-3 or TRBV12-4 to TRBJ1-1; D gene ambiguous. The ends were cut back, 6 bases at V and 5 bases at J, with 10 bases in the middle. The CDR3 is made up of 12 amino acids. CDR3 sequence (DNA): TGTGCCAGCAGCCTGGGGAGGACTGAAGCTTTCTTT. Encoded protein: CASSLGRTEAFF.

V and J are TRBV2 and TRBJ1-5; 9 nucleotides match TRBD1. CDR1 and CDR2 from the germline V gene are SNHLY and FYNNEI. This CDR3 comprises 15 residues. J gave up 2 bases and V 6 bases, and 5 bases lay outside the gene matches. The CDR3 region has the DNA TGTGCCAGCAGGGGACAGGGAATGGGCAATCAGCCCCAGCATTTT. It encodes CASRGQGMGNQPQHF. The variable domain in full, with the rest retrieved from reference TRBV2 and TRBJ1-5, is EPEVTQTPSHQVTQMGQEVILRCVPISNHLYFYWYRQILGQKVEFLVSFYNNEISEKSEIFDDQFSVERPDGSNFTLKIRSTKLEDSAMYFCASRGQGMGNQPQHFGDGTRLSIL.

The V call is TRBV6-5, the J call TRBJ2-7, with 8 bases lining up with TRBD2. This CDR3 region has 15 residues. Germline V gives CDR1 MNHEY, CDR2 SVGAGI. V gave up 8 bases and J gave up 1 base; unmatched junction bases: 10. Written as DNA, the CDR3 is TGTGCCAGCGCCAAAGCGGGGGCGATTTCCTACGAGCAGTACTTC. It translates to CASAKAGAISYEQYF.

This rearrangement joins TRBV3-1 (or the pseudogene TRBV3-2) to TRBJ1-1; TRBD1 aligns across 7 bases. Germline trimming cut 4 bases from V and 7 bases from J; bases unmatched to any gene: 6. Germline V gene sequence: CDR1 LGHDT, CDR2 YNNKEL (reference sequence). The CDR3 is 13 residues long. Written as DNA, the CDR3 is TGTGCCAGCAGCCTGGGACAGAGGATTGAAGCTTTCTTT. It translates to CASSLGQRIEAFF.

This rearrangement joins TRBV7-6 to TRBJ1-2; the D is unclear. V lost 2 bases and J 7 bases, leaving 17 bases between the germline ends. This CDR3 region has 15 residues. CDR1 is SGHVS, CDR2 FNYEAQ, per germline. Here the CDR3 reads CASSLMQEPLGGYTF. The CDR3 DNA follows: TGTGCCAGCAGCTTAATGCAGGAACCCCTCGGTGGCTACACCTTC.

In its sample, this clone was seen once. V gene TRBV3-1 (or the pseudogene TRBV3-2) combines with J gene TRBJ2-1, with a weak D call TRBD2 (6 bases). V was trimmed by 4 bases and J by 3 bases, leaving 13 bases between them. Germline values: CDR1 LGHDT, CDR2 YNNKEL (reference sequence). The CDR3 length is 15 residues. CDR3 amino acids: CASSPDGGFYNEQFF. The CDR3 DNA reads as TGTGCCAGCAGCCCTGACGGGGGTTTCTACAATGAGCAGTTCTTC.

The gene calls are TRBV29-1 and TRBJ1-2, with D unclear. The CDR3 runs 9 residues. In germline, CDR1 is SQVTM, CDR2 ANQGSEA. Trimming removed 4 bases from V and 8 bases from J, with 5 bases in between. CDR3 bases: TGCAGCGTTGGGGCAGGCTACACCTTC. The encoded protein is CSVGAGYTF. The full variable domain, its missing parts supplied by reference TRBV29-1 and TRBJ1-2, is SAVISQKPSRDICQRGTSLTIQCQVDSQVTMMFWYRQQPGQSLTLIATANQGSEATYESGFVIDKFPISRPNLTFSTLTVSNMSPEDSSIYLCSVGAGYTFGSGTRLTVV.

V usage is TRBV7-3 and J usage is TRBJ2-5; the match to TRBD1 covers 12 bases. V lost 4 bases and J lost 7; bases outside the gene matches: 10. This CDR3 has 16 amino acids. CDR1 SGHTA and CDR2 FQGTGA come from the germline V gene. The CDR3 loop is CASSSTGTGGGGTQYF. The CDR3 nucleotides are TGTGCCAGCAGCTCTACCGGGACAGGGGGCGGAGGGACCCAGTACTTC.

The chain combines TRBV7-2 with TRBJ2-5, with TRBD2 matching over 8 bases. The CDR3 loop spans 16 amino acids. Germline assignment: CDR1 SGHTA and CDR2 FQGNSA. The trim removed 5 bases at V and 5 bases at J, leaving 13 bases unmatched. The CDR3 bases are TGTGCCAGCAGCCCCAGGTCGAGCGGGGGCGGGGAGACCCAGTACTTC. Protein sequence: CASSPRSSGGGETQYF.

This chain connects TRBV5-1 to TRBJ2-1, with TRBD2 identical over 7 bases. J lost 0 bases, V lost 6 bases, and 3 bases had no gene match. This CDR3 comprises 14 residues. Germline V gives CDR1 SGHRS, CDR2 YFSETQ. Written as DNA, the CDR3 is TGCGCCAGCAATCGGGGGGACTCCTACAATGAGCAGTTCTTC. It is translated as CASNRGDSYNEQFF. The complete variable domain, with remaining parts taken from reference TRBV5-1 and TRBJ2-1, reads KAGVTQTPRYLIKTRGQQVTLSCSPISGHRSVSWYQQTPGQGLQFLFEYFSETQRNKGNFPGRFSGRQFSNSRSEMNVSTLELGDSALYLCASNRGDSYNEQFFGPGTRLTVL.

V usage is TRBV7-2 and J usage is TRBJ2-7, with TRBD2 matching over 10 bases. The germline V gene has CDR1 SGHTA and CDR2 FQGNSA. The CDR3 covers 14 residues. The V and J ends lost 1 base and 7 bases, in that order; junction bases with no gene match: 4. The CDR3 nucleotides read TGTGCCAGCAGCTTAGGAGCGGGGGGGCAGGAGCAGTACTTC. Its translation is CASSLGAGGQEQYF.

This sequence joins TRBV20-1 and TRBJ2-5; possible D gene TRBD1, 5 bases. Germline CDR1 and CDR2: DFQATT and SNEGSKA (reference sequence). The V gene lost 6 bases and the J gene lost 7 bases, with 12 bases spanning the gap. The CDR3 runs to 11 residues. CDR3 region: CSASDIGTQYF. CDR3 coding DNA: TGCAGTGCCTCGGACATCGGGACCCAGTACTTC.

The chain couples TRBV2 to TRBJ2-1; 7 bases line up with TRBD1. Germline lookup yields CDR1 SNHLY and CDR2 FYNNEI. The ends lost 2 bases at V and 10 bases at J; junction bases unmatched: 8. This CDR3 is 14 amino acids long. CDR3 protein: CASSEKEADREQFF. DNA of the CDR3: TGTGCCAGCAGTGAAAAGGAAGCGGACAGGGAGCAGTTCTTC.

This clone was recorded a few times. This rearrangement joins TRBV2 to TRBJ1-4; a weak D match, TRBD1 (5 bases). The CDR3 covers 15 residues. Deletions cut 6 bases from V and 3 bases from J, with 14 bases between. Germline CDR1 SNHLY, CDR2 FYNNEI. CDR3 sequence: CASSRETGPNEKLFF. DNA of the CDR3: TGTGCCAGCAGCCGAGAAACAGGACCTAATGAAAAACTGTTTTTT.

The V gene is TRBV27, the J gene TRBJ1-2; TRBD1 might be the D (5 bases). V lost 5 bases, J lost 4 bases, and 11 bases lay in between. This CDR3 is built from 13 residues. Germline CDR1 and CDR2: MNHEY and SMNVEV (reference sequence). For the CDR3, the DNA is TGTGCCAGCAGTCAGGGTGGAAGCTATGGCTACACCTTC. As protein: CASSQGGSYGYTF.

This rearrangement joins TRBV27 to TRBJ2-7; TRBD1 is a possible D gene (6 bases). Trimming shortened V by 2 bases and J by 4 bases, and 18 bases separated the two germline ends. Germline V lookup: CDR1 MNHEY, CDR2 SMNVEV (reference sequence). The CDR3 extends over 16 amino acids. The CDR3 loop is CASSLPKSGVVYEQYF. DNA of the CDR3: TGTGCCAGCAGTTTACCAAAATCAGGGGTAGTGTACGAGCAGTACTTC.

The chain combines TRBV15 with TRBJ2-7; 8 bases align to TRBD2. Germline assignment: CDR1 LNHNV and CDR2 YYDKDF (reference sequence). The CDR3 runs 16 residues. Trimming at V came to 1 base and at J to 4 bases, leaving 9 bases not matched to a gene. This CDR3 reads CATSRGLVAGGYEQYF. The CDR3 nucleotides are TGTGCCACCAGCAGAGGGCTGGTGGCGGGGGGTTACGAGCAGTACTTC. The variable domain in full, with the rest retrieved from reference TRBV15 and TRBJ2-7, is DAMVIQNPRYQVTQFGKPVTLSCSQTLNHNVMYWYQQKSSQAPKLLFHYYDKDFNNEADTPDNFQSRRPNTSFCFLDIRSPGLGDTAMYLCATSRGLVAGGYEQYFGPGTRLTVT.